This T cell receptor beta chain came from a study of graft-versus-host responses after intestinal transplantation. About the research overall: Each patient got anti-thymocyte globulin induction, then tacrolimus and steroids for approximately 3 years.

As concerns this clone: Antigen specificity is unknown.

Only in-frame clones appear in the TCRdb table, and some are missing; sequencing was by immunoSEQ multiplex PCR. This sample has about 89,000 clones, with 90% to 95% found just once. V shed 2 bases and J shed 5 bases, with 15 bases lying between them. Germline V CDR1 and CDR2: SGHVS, FQNEAQ. The CDR3 consists of 15 residues. Study-wide results and limits: An association linked early post-transplant HvG declines with peak circulating GvH clone levels. High graft-versus-host to host-versus-graft clonal ratios were seen in allografts of patients with graft-donor T cell macrochimerism. GvH clones turned up in recipient marrow; some had shown up first in ileum or blood.

The chain recombines TRBV7-8 with TRBJ2-5, with TRBD1 as a possible D gene (7 bases). The sequence was collected from a human donor who received an intestinal transplant. The sample here was unstimulated CD8+ T cells sorted from spleen or lymph node cells, taken before intestinal transplant. In DNA, the CDR3 is TGTGCCAGCAGCTTACTGGGGCCAGGGGGGGAGACCCAGTACTTC. This codes for CASSLLGPGGETQYF.